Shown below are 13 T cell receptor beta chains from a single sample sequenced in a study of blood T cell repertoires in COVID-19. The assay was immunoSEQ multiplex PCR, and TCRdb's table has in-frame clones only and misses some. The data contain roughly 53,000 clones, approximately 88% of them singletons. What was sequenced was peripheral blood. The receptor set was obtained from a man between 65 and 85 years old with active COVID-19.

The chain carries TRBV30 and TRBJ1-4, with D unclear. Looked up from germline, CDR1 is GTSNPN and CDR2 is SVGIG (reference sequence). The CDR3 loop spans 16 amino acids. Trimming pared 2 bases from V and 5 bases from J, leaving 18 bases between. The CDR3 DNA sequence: TGTGCCTGGAGTCAAAAAGGGTCTCGAGGGAATGAAAAACTGTTTTTT. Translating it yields CAWSQKGSRGNEKLFF. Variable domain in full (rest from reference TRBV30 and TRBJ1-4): SQTIHQWPATLVQPVGSPLSLECTVEGTSNPNLYWYRQAAGRGLQLLFYSVGIGQISSEVPQNLSASRPQDRQFILSSKKLLLSDSGFYLCAWSQKGSRGNEKLFFGSGTQLSVL.

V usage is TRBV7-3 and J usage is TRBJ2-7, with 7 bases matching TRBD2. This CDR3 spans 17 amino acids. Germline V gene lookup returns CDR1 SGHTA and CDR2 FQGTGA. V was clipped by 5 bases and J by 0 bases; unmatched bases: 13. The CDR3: CASSVPPPSGNSYEQYF. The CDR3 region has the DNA TGTGCCAGCAGCGTCCCGCCGCCTAGCGGAAACTCCTACGAGCAGTACTTC.

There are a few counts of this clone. CDR3 loop: CATSDRFDYYNEQFF. In DNA, the CDR3 is TGTGCCACCAGTGACCGTTTCGACTATTACAATGAGCAGTTCTTC. This chain uses TRBV24-1 with TRBJ2-1; possible D gene TRBD2, 5 bases. The CDR3 loop spans 15 amino acids. Germline V gene data show CDR1 as KGHDR and CDR2 as SFDVKD. The V and J ends lost 4 bases and 4 bases respectively, with 13 bases between them.

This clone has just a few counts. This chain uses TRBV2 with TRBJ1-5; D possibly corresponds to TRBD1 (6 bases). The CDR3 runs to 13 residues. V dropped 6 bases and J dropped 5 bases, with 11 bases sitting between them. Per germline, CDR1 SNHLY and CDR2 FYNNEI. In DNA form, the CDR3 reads TGTGCCAGCAGAGGACAGATGGATCAGCCCCAGCATTTT. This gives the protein CASRGQMDQPQHF. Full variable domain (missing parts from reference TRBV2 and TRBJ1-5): EPEVTQTPSHQVTQMGQEVILRCVPISNHLYFYWYRQILGQKVEFLVSFYNNEISEKSEIFDDQFSVERPDGSNFTLKIRSTKLEDSAMYFCASRGQMDQPQHFGDGTRLSIL.

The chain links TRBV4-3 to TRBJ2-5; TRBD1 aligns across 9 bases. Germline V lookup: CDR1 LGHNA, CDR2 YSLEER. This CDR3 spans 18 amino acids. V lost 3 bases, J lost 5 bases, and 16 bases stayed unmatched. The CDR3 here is CASSQTTPPGQGIETQYF. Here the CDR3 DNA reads TGCGCCAGCAGCCAGACAACCCCCCCGGGACAGGGTATCGAGACCCAGTACTTC.

CDR3 nucleotides: TGTGCCACCAGTGACCCCGGGACTAGCGGGCACAATGAGCAGTTCTTC. Amino acid sequence: CATSDPGTSGHNEQFF. The rearrangement uses TRBV24-1 and TRBJ2-1, with TRBD2 matching over 12 bases. Per germline, CDR1 KGHDR and CDR2 SFDVKD. The V gene end was trimmed by 4 bases and the J gene end by 5 bases; junction bases not matched to a gene: 5. CDR3 length equals 16 residues.

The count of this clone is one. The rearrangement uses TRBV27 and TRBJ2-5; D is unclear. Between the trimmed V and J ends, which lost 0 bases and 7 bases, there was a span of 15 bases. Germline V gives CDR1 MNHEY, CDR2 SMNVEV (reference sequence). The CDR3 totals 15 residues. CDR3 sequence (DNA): TGTGCCAGCAGTTTATCCGGTCGGTCTATCGGGACCCAGTACTTC. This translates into CASSLSGRSIGTQYF.

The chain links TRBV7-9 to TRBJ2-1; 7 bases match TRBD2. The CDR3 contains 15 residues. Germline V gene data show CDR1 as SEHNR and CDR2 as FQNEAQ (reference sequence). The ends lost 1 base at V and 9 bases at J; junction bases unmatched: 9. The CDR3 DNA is TGTGCCAGCAGCTTAGGGCTAGCGGAGGGAGGTGAGCAGTTCTTC. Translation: CASSLGLAEGGEQFF.

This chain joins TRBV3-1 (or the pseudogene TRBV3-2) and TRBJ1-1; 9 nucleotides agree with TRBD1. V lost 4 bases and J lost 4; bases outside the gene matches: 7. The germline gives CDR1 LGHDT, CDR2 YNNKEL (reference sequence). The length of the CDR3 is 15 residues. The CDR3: CASSPQGAEGTEAFF. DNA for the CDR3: TGTGCCAGCAGCCCACAGGGGGCGGAGGGCACTGAAGCTTTCTTT.

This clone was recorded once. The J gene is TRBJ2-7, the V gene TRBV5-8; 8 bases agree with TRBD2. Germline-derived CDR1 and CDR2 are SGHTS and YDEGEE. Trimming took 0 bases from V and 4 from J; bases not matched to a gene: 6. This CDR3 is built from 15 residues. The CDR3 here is CASSLEGTSGYEQYF. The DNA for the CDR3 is TGTGCCAGCAGCTTGGAGGGGACTAGTGGGTACGAGCAGTACTTC. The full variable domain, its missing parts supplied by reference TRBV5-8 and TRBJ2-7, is EAGVTQSPTHLIKTRGQQATLRCSPISGHTSVYWYQQALGLGLQFLLWYDEGEERNRGNFPPRFSGRQFPNYSSELNVNALELEDSALYLCASSLEGTSGYEQYFGPGTRLTVT.

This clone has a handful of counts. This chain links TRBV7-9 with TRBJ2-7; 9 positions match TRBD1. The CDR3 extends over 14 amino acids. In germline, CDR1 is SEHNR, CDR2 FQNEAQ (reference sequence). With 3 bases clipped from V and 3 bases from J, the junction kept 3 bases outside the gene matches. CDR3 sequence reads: CASSFGDRVYEQYF. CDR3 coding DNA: TGTGCCAGCAGCTTCGGGGACAGGGTCTACGAGCAGTACTTC.

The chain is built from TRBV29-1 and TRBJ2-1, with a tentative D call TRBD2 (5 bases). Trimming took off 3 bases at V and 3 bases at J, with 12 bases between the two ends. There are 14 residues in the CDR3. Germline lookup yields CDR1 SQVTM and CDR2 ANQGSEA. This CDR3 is CSVEVATNYNEQFF. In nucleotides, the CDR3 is TGCAGCGTTGAGGTAGCGACTAACTACAATGAGCAGTTCTTC.

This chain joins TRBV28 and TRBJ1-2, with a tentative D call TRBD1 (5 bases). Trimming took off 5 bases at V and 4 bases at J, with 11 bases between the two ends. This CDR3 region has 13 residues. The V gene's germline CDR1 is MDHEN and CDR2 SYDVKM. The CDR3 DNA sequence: TGTGCCAGCAGTACTTCAGGGCCCTATGGCTACACCTTC. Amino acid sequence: CASSTSGPYGYTF.